This entry concerns a single TCR beta chain. Its antigen remains unidentified. The sample is drawn from a study of cytomegalovirus exposure and HLA in healthy donors. Overall study results and limits: Indistinguishable V segments, including TRBV6-2 and TRBV6-3, were excluded. Researchers counted approximately 160 TCR beta chains as cytomegalovirus-associated.

Primers: 60 Vbeta forward and 13 Jbeta reverse. The table came from immunoSEQ multiplex PCR; TCRdb's copy has only in-frame clones and leaves some out. This sample has about 140,000 clones, with about four fifths found just once. The CDR3 runs to 14 residues. Per germline, CDR1 LGHNA and CDR2 YSLEER. The V gene lost 4 bases and the J gene lost 7 bases, with 13 bases spanning the gap. This chain uses TRBV4-3 with TRBJ2-2; D might be TRBD1 (8 bases). Sequenced input: PBMCs. This receptor was taken from a male donor in good health and CMV-seronegative. The CDR3 reads CASSLQGEGGELFF. CDR3 sequence (DNA): TGCGCCAGCAGCCTACAGGGGGAGGGCGGGGAGCTGTTTTTT.